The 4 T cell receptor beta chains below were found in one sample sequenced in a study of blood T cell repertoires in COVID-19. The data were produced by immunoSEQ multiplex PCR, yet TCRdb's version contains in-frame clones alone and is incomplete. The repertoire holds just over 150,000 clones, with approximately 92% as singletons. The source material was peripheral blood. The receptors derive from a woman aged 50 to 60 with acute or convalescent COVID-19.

This chain's CDR3 is CSVEGGRDISMNTEAFF. The DNA for the CDR3 is TGCAGCGTTGAAGGGGGGAGGGACATTTCAATGAACACTGAAGCTTTCTTT. The chain links TRBV29-1 to TRBJ1-1; a possible D gene is TRBD1 (6 bases). Germline V gives CDR1 SQVTM, CDR2 ANQGSEA. Trimming removed 1 base from V and 0 bases from J, with 18 bases in between. CDR3 length equals 17 residues.

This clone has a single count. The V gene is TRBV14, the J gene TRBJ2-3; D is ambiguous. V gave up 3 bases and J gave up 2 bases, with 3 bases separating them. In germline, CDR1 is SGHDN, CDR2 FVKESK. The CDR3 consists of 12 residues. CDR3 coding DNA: TGTGCCAGCAGCCATTACACAGATACGCAGTATTTT. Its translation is CASSHYTDTQYF.

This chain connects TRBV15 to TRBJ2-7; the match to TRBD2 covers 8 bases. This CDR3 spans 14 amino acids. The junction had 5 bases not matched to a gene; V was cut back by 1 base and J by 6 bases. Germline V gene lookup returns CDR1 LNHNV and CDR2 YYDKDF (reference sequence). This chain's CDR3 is CATSRVGTRSEQYF. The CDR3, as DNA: TGTGCCACCAGCAGAGTGGGGACTAGGAGCGAGCAGTACTTC.

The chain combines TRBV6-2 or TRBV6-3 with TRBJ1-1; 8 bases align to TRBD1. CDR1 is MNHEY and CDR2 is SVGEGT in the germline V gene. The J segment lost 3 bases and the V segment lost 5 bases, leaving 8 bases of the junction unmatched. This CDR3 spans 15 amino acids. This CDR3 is CASSPRQGAYTEAFF. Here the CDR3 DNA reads TGTGCCAGCAGTCCCCGGCAGGGGGCGTACACTGAAGCTTTCTTT.